One sample yielded the 7 T cell receptor beta chains listed below, sequenced in a study of metastatic and nonmetastatic thyroid tumors. TCRdb recomputed clones from the PCR reads via MiXCR. The table lists around 24,000 clones, about an eighth of them singletons. Each patient came to thyroid surgery without any prior treatment (of any kind). The sequencing input was blood. These receptors all come from a female donor with papillary thyroid cancer or a benign thyroid nodule (not recorded which). Some clones in this sample may be carry-over from other donors' samples.

Only a few counts were recorded for this clone. V usage is TRBV12-3 or TRBV12-4 and J usage is TRBJ2-3; TRBD2 agrees at 10 bases. The CDR3 loop spans 17 amino acids. CDR3 protein: CGCSLEREGSRTDTQYF. As DNA, the CDR3 is TGTGGGTGCAGTTTAGAGCGGGAGGGGTCACGCACAGATACGCAGTATTTT.

This clone was counted at least ten times. The rearrangement uses TRBV28 and TRBJ1-4, with D possibly matching TRBD1 (5 bases). The CDR3 extends over 14 amino acids. Germline V gene sequence: CDR1 MDHEN, CDR2 SYDVKM. Between the trimmed V and J ends, which lost 6 bases and 5 bases, there was a span of 13 bases. CDR3 DNA sequence: TGTGCCAGCAGGGCCGGGACCGCGAATGAAAAACTGTTTTTT. Protein product: CASRAGTANEKLFF.

This clone was observed a few times. The chain employs TRBV19 and TRBJ2-5, with 12 bases identical to TRBD2. With 4 bases clipped from V and 7 bases from J, the junction kept 4 bases outside the gene matches. The CDR3 is 14 amino acids. Germline V gives CDR1 LNHDA, CDR2 SQIVND (reference sequence). Written as DNA, the CDR3 is TGTGCCAGTAGTAGGACTAGCGGGATTGCGACCCAGTACTTC. Amino acid sequence: CASSRTSGIATQYF.

This clone came up many times. The V call is TRBV12-3 or TRBV12-4, the J call TRBJ2-6; no clear D. This CDR3 comprises 17 residues. Trimming shortened V by 6 bases and J by 4 bases, and 19 bases separated the two germline ends. DNA for the CDR3: TGTGCCAGCAGCTCTTCTACGGTCTTGATCGGGGCCAACGTCCTGACTTTC. Translated: CASSSSTVLIGANVLTF.

This clone was recorded many times. This chain uses TRBV6-1 with TRBJ1-2; D ambiguous. CDR3 size: 13 residues. Germline V gives CDR1 MNHNS, CDR2 SASEGT. The germline V and J ends were trimmed by 3 bases and 2 bases, with 7 bases remaining between them. The CDR3 nucleotides are TGTGCCAGCAGTGACAGGCGGAACTATGGCTACACCTTC. This codes for CASSDRRNYGYTF.

By its share, this clone is medium-sized. The chain couples TRBV6-1 to TRBJ1-2; D unresolved. Per germline, CDR1 MNHNS and CDR2 SASEGT. V was clipped by 7 bases and J by 4 bases, with 13 bases between them. The CDR3 spans 13 residues. The CDR3 DNA reads TGTGCCAGCATACCGGGAAACGGCTATGGCTACACCTTC. Its protein product is CASIPGNGYGYTF.

This clone appeared many times. The sample holds other DNA sequences that translate to the same CDR3. The CDR3 bases are TGTGCCAGCAGTTACTCCCCCGCTGCGGGAGGACTTTTTGACGAGCAGTTCTTC. It translates to CASSYSPAAGGLFDEQFF. This sequence joins TRBV6-6 and TRBJ2-1; 8 bases match TRBD2. The CDR3 runs to 18 residues. V shed 0 bases, J shed 10 bases, and the junction held 17 bases outside the gene matches. Per germline, CDR1 MNHNY and CDR2 SVGAGI (reference sequence).